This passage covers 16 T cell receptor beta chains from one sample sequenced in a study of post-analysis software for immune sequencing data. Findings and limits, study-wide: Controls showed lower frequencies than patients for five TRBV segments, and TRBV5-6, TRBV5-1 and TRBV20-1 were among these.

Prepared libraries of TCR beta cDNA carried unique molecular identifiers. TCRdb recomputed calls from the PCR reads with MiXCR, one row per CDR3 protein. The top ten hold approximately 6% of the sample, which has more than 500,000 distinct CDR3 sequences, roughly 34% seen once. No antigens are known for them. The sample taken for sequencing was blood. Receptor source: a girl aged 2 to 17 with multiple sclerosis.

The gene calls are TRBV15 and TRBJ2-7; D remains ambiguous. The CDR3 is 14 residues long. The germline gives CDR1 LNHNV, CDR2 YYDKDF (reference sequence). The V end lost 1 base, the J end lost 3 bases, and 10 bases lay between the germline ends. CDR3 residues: CATSRAPESYEQYF. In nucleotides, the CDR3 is TGTGCCACCAGCAGAGCCCCGGAAAGCTACGAGCAGTACTTC.

The CDR3: CASSSYRVHYGYTF. CDR3 DNA: TGTGCCAGCAGCTCGTACAGGGTGCACTATGGCTACACCTTC. This chain uses TRBV7-9 with TRBJ1-2; D may be TRBD1 (6 bases). CDR1 is SEHNR and CDR2 is FQNEAQ in the germline V gene (reference sequence). The germline V and J ends were trimmed by 4 bases and 3 bases, with 12 bases remaining between them. The CDR3 runs 14 residues.

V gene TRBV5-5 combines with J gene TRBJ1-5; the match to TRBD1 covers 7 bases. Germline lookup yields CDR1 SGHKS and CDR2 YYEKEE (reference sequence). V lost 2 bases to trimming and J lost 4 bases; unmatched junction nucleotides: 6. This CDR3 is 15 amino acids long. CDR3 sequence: CASSFRWDRNQPQHF. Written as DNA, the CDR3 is TGTGCCAGCAGCTTTCGTTGGGACAGAAATCAGCCCCAGCATTTT.

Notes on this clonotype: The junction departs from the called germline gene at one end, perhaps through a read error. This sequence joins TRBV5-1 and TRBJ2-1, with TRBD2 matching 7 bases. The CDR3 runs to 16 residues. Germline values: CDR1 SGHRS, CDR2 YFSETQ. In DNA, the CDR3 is TGTGCCAGCAGTTTGGGGGGGGGAGGGACCTACAATGAGCAGTTCTTC. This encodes CASSLGGGGTYNEQFF. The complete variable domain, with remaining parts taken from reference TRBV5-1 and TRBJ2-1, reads KAGVTQTPRYLIKTRGQQVTLSCSPISGHRSVSWYQQTPGQGLQFLFEYFSETQRNKGNFPGRFSGRQFSNSRSEMNVSTLELGDSALYLCASSLGGGGTYNEQFFGPGTRLTVL.

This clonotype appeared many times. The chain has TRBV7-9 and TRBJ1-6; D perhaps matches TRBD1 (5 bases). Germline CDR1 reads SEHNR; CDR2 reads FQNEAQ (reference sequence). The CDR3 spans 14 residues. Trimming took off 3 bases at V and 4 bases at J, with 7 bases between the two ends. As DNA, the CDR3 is TGTGCCAGCAGCTTCCAGGGATATAATTCACCCCTCCACTTT. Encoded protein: CASSFQGYNSPLHF.

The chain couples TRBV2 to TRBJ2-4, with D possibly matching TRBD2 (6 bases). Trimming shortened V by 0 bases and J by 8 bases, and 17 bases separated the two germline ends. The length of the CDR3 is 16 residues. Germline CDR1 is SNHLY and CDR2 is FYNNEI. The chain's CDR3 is CASSEARGGPWDIQYF. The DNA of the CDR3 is TGTGCCAGCAGTGAAGCGAGGGGAGGCCCCTGGGACATTCAGTACTTC. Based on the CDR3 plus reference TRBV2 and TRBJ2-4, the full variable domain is EPEVTQTPSHQVTQMGQEVILRCVPISNHLYFYWYRQILGQKVEFLVSFYNNEISEKSEIFDDQFSVERPDGSNFTLKIRSTKLEDSAMYFCASSEARGGPWDIQYFGAGTRLSVL.

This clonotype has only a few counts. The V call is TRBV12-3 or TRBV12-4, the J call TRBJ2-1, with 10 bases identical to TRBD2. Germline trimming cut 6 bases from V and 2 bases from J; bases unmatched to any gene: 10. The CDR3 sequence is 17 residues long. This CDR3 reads CASSPYSGGNAYNEQFF. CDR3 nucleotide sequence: TGTGCCAGCAGCCCATATAGCGGGGGGAATGCCTACAATGAGCAGTTCTTC.

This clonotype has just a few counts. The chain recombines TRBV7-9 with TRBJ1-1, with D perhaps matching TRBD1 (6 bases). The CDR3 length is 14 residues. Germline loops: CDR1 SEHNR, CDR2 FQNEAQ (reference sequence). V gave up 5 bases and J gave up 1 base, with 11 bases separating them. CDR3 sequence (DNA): TGTGCCAGCAGCCAATGGGACACGAACACTGAAGCTTTCTTT. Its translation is CASSQWDTNTEAFF.

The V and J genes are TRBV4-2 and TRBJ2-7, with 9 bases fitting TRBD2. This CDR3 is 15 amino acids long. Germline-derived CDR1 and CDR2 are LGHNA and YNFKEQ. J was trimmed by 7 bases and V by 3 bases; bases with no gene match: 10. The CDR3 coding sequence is TGTGCCAGCAGCCAGTCGCGGGGGGGCTACGATGAGCAGTACTTC. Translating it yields CASSQSRGGYDEQYF.

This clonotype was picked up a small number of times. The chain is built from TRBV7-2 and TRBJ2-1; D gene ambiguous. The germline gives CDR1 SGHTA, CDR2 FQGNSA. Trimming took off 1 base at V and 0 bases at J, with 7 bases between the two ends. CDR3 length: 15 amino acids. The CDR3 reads CASSLGWGSYNEQFF. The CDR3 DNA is TGTGCCAGCAGCTTAGGGTGGGGCTCCTACAATGAGCAGTTCTTC.

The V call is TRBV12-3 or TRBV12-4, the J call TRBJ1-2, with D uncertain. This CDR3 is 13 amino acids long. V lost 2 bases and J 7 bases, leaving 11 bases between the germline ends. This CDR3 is CASSLSGQLGYTF. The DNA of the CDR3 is TGTGCCAGCAGTTTATCAGGCCAACTTGGCTACACCTTC.

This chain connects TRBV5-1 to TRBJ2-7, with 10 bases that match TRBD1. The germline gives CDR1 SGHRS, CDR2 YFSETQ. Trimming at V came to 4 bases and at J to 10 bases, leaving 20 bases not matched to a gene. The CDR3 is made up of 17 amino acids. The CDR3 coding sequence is TGCGCCAGCAGCCCCCGGACAGGGGGGCACTTCCAAGAGCCCCAGTACTTC. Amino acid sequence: CASSPRTGGHFQEPQYF.

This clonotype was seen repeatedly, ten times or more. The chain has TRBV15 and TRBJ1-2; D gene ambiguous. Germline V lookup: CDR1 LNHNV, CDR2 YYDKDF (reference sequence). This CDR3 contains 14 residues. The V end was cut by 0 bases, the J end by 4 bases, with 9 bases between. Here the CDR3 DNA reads TGTGCCACCAGCAGAGATCGGGCCGCCTATGGCTACACCTTC. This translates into CATSRDRAAYGYTF.

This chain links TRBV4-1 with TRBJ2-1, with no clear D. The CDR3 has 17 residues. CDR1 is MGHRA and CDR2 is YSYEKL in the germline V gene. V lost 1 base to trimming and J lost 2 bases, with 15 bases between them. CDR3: CASSQGSGRLTYNEQFF. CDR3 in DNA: TGCGCCAGCAGCCAAGGTTCCGGCCGCCTCACCTACAATGAGCAGTTCTTC.

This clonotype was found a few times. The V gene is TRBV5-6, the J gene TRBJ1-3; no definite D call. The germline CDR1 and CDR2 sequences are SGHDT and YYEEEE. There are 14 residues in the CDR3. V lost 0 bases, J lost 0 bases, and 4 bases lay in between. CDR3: CASSLAISGNTIYF. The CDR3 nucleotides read TGTGCCAGCAGCTTGGCCATCTCTGGAAACACCATATATTTT.

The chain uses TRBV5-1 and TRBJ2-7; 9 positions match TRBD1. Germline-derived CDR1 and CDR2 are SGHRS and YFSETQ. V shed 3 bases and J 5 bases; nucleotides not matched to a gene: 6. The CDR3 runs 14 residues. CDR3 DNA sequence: TGCGCCAGCAGCTCGGGACAGGGTTCCCACGAGCAGTACTTC. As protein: CASSSGQGSHEQYF.